Below are 2 T cell receptor beta chains sequenced from a single sample in a study of T-cell reconstitution after alpha-beta-depleted transplantation in children. For TCRbeta, the library was prepared with unique molecular identifiers. TCRdb itself ran the PCR reads through MiXCR, one entry per CDR3 protein. The table has fewer than 550,000 distinct CDR3 sequences, around 9.9% seen once. The specimen comprised PBMCs from the stem cell graft donor, sampled from the stem cell graft. The receptors shown here come from a human donor who donated a stem cell graft to a child with acute myeloid leukemia.

Only a few counts were recorded for this clonotype. The chain links TRBV7-2 to TRBJ2-7, with D perhaps matching TRBD1 (6 bases). The CDR3 is made up of 15 amino acids. Germline values: CDR1 SGHTA, CDR2 FQGNSA. V gave up 4 bases and J gave up 1 base, with 14 bases separating them. In DNA form, the CDR3 reads TGTGCCAGCAGCTCCAAGAGGGGGAAGTCCTACGAGCAGTACTTC. This encodes CASSSKRGKSYEQYF.

This clonotype has only a few counts. V and J are TRBV15 and TRBJ2-3; D possibly corresponds to TRBD1 (6 bases). The CDR3 contains 13 residues. V lost 6 bases to trimming and J lost 1 base, with 8 bases between them. Germline V lookup: CDR1 LNHNV, CDR2 YYDKDF (reference sequence). The CDR3: CATSPGGTDTQYF. The CDR3 nucleotides are TGTGCCACCAGTCCAGGGGGCACAGATACGCAGTATTTT.